The subject of this entry is one T cell receptor (beta chain). The sample originates from a study of blood T cell repertoires in COVID-19. In the study overall: T cells, B-cell-depleted T cells, or PBMCs supplied cDNA or gDNA.

CDR3 length: 16 residues. Germline V gene sequence: CDR1 MDHEN, CDR2 SYDVKM. V was shortened by 8 bases and J by 7 bases, with 23 bases between the two germline ends. Source study methods: Amplification of reference gene primers provided the estimated nucleated cell counts. Data came from immunoSEQ multiplex PCR; TCRdb stores just in-frame clones and leaves some out. The V and J calls and the clone size are those of that table, but D and trimming were determined from the DNA. Here the sample spans roughly 180,000 clones, approximately 85% being singletons. The sequence was collected from a woman aged 60-70 years with acute or convalescent COVID-19. Sequenced material: peripheral blood. The V and J genes are TRBV28 and TRBJ2-2; D may be TRBD1 (5 bases). The CDR3 region has the DNA TGTGCCAGCTCTCTAGACTCGACAGTCATGCACGGGGAGCTGTTTTTT. Residues: CASSLDSTVMHGELFF.